The next 25 T cell receptor beta chains were all read from a single sample in a study of naive and memory T cell subsets (dated by TCRdb to about 2017). Libraries were prepared through UMI-ligation and nested PCR. Sequencing was performed on an Illumina MiSeq. To cover both TRBC1 and TRBC2, the beta constant-region primer consisted of an equimolar mix of two oligonucleotides. Four rounds of PCR were used to amplify ligated cDNA, with nested alpha and beta constant-region primers being used together with the SP2 primer. Starting from the raw public reads, TCRdb applied fastp trimming at Q25, assembled clones with MiXCR and retained in-frame beta chains. Here each entry gathers all rows of one CDR3 protein and keeps the most common genes and DNA. The sample has tens of thousands of distinct CDR3 sequences on record, approximately 10% of them singletons. 1.2% of the sample belongs to the ten largest clones.

The sequenced material came from naive CD8+ T cells from blood. Explained via the paper, the cell subset or site label denotes: naive T cells, CD45RA high CD27+. These receptors were taken from a human donor in good health.

V is TRBV5-6 and J is TRBJ2-1; D uncertain. CDR1 SGHDT and CDR2 YYEEEE come from the germline V gene. The CDR3 extends over 13 amino acids. V was cut by 2 bases and J by 9 bases, with 12 bases left in between. The chain's CDR3 is CASSFELVSEQFF. The DNA of the CDR3 is TGTGCCAGCAGCTTTGAGTTAGTTTCTGAGCAGTTCTTC.

Notes on this clonotype: Being one base from a much bigger clone, this may be a read error. The V and J genes are TRBV27 and TRBJ2-5, with D unresolved. This CDR3 is built from 11 residues. CDR1 MNHEY and CDR2 SMNVEV come from the germline V gene (reference sequence). CDR3 DNA: TGTGCCGGCAGACACTCAGAGACCCAGTACTTC. Its protein product is CAGRHSETQYF.

The V gene is TRBV21-1, the J gene TRBJ1-6. TRBV21-1 counts as a pseudogene. The CDR3 runs to 13 residues. The CDR3 loop reads CASSKDRNSPLHF. Here the CDR3 DNA reads TGTGCCAGCAGCAAAGACCGTAATTCACCCCTCCACTTT.

The V and J genes are TRBV27 and TRBJ1-1; D unclear. This CDR3 is 14 amino acids long. Germline V gene lookup returns CDR1 MNHEY and CDR2 SMNVEV (reference sequence). V lost 5 bases to trimming and J lost 1 base, with 11 bases between them. CDR3 protein: CASSPSVANTEAFF. Written as DNA, the CDR3 is TGTGCCAGCAGTCCCTCCGTTGCGAACACTGAAGCTTTCTTT.

This clonotype was counted many times. CDR3 loop: CSGTGNNEQFF. In DNA, the CDR3 is TGCAGCGGGACAGGGAACAATGAGCAGTTCTTC. The chain joins TRBV29-1 to TRBJ2-1, with 8 bases lining up with TRBD1. J lost 5 bases, V lost 7 bases, and 1 base had no gene match. Germline-derived CDR1 and CDR2 are SQVTM and ANQGSEA. This CDR3 has 11 amino acids.

The table lists this clonotype with a few counts. The rearrangement uses TRBV27 and TRBJ2-5; no firm D call. Trimming removed 3 bases at V and 5 bases at J, with 10 bases between. Germline V CDR1 and CDR2: MNHEY, SMNVEV (reference sequence). The CDR3 contains 13 residues. CDR3 coding DNA: TGTGCCAGCAGTTTGTTTTTCGCGGAGACCCAGTACTTC. It encodes CASSLFFAETQYF.

V gene TRBV9 combines with J gene TRBJ2-5; the match to TRBD2 covers 11 bases. The germline V gene has CDR1 SGDLS and CDR2 YYNGEE. The CDR3 has 17 residues. Trimming at V came to 0 bases and at J to 5 bases, leaving 9 bases not matched to a gene. CDR3 DNA: TGTGCCAGCAGCGTAGGTCAACTAGCGGGAGCCCCCGAGACCCAGTACTTC. Translating gives CASSVGQLAGAPETQYF.

This clonotype was seen many times. The J gene is TRBJ2-3, the V gene TRBV7-6; TRBD2 is a possible D gene (6 bases). In germline, CDR1 is SGHVS, CDR2 FNYEAQ. Between the trimmed V and J ends, which lost 5 bases and 2 bases, there was a span of 14 bases. The CDR3 loop spans 15 amino acids. CDR3 amino acids: CASSPRDSSTDTQYF. CDR3 DNA: TGTGCCAGCAGCCCCCGGGACTCTTCCACAGATACGCAGTATTTT.

In its sample, this clonotype was seen a few times. The J gene is TRBJ2-7, the V gene TRBV28; D not certain. The V gene's germline CDR1 is MDHEN and CDR2 SYDVKM. V lost 4 bases, J lost 7 bases, and 8 bases lay in between. The CDR3 is 11 amino acids. The CDR3 spells CASSSNGEQYF. DNA of the CDR3: TGTGCCAGCAGTTCCAACGGAGAGCAGTACTTC. The full variable domain, in which reference TRBV28 and TRBJ2-7 provide the parts outside the CDR3, is DVKVTQSSRYLVKRTGEKVFLECVQDMDHENMFWYRQDPGLGLRLIYFSYDVKMKEKGDIPEGYSVSREKKERFSLILESASTNQTSMYLCASSSNGEQYFGPGTRLTVT.

This CDR3 is CASSPTPRTYQETQYF. The CDR3 DNA reads as TGTGCCAGCAGTCCGACACCGAGAACATACCAAGAGACCCAGTACTTC. The rearrangement joins TRBV2 to TRBJ2-5; D is unresolved. Germline-derived CDR1 and CDR2 are SNHLY and FYNNEI. V lost 5 bases and J lost 0, with 16 bases in between. This CDR3 contains 16 residues.

This clonotype has ten or more counts. The J gene is TRBJ1-1, the V gene TRBV12-3 or TRBV12-4; unclear D gene. Trimming cost V 4 bases and J 1 base, with 7 bases left between them. This CDR3 spans 13 amino acids. The CDR3 sequence is CASSWSGNTEAFF. In DNA, the CDR3 is TGTGCCAGCAGTTGGTCCGGGAACACTGAAGCTTTCTTT.

This clonotype was observed a few times. The chain employs TRBV6-5 and TRBJ2-1; 14 bases are shared with TRBD2. V shed 10 bases and J 8 bases; nucleotides not matched to a gene: 13. Germline-derived CDR1 and CDR2 are MNHEY and SVGAGI. This CDR3 contains 16 residues. CDR3 region: CATRGIGLAGGYEQFF. As DNA, the CDR3 is TGTGCCACCAGGGGAATCGGACTAGCGGGAGGCTATGAGCAGTTCTTC.

In its sample, this clonotype was seen many times. This sequence joins TRBV29-1 and TRBJ2-2; no reliable D call. Germline CDR1 reads SQVTM; CDR2 reads ANQGSEA. The V gene lost 3 bases and the J gene lost 0 bases, with 5 bases spanning the gap. This CDR3 region has 13 residues. This chain's CDR3 is CSVELTNTGELFF. The CDR3 DNA reads as TGCAGCGTTGAGTTGACGAACACCGGGGAGCTGTTTTTT.

The DNA for the CDR3 is TGTGCCAGCAGAGGTCCCGTGCGAAGGGGTGGCTATGGCTACACCTTC. Translating gives CASRGPVRRGGYGYTF. V usage is TRBV27 and J usage is TRBJ1-2; the D gene is possibly TRBD1 (5 bases). The CDR3 consists of 16 residues. Looked up from germline, CDR1 is MNHEY and CDR2 is SMNVEV (reference sequence). Trimming stripped 6 bases from V and 4 bases from J, with 21 bases between.

This clonotype was detected many times. The chain carries TRBV29-1 and TRBJ2-5; either TRBD1 or TRBD2 may fit D (5 bases each). V was cut by 7 bases and J by 7 bases, with 13 bases left in between. CDR3 size: 11 residues. Germline CDR1 is SQVTM and CDR2 is ANQGSEA. In DNA, the CDR3 is TGCAGCGACGGGACCGTGGGGACCCAGTACTTC. Translating it yields CSDGTVGTQYF.

The chain employs TRBV20-1 and TRBJ2-3, with D possibly being TRBD2 (6 bases). The CDR3 sequence is 17 residues long. Germline lookup yields CDR1 DFQATT and CDR2 SNEGSKA (reference sequence). V was shortened by 2 bases and J by 0 bases, with 18 bases between the two germline ends. The CDR3 loop reads CSARSSYLASSTDTQYF. CDR3 coding DNA: TGCAGTGCTAGATCATCGTATCTAGCGTCTAGCACAGATACGCAGTATTTT.

The J gene is TRBJ1-5, the V gene TRBV6-1; D gene unclear. CDR1 is MNHNS and CDR2 is SASEGT in the germline V gene. There are 14 residues in the CDR3. Trimming stripped 6 bases from V and 3 bases from J, with 12 bases between. CDR3 coding DNA: TGTGCCAGCAGAGGTCTCGGCTACAATCAGCCCCAGCATTTT. It codes for CASRGLGYNQPQHF.

V and J are TRBV7-9 and TRBJ2-2; maybe TRBD1 (6 bases). This CDR3 has 17 residues. Germline lookup yields CDR1 SEHNR and CDR2 FQNEAQ (reference sequence). V shed 5 bases and J shed 0 bases, with 16 bases lying between them. The CDR3 sequence is CASSTSGVSTNTGELFF. Written as DNA, the CDR3 is TGTGCCAGCAGCACATCAGGGGTATCGACGAACACCGGGGAGCTGTTTTTT.

This clonotype has a count of ten or more. The rearrangement uses TRBV9 and TRBJ2-3; D is undetermined. V lost 3 bases to trimming and J lost 4 bases, with 0 bases between them. CDR1 is SGDLS and CDR2 is YYNGEE in the germline V gene. The CDR3 extends over 10 amino acids. CDR3: CASSADTQYF. The CDR3 DNA reads as TGTGCCAGCAGCGCAGATACGCAGTATTTT. Full variable domain (remainder filled in from reference TRBV9 and TRBJ2-3): DSGVTQTPKHLITATGQRVTLRCSPRSGDLSVYWYQQSLDQGLQFLIQYYNGEERAKGNILERFSAQQFPDLHSELNLSSLELGDSALYFCASSADTQYFGPGTRLTVL.

This clonotype was seen more than once but under ten times. V and J are TRBV20-1 and TRBJ1-4; D gene unclear. V was pared by 6 bases and J by 8 bases, with 10 bases between. CDR3 length: 11 residues. Looked up from germline, CDR1 is DFQATT and CDR2 is SNEGSKA (reference sequence). This CDR3 is CSARNGEKLFF. CDR3 DNA: TGCAGTGCCAGAAACGGCGAAAAACTGTTTTTT.

This clonotype has a handful of counts. This chain uses TRBV7-9 with TRBJ2-7; no firm D call. Deletions cut 0 bases from V and 7 bases from J, with 10 bases between. Per germline, CDR1 SEHNR and CDR2 FQNEAQ (reference sequence). The CDR3 totals 13 residues. Here the CDR3 DNA reads TGTGCCAGCAGCTTAGCGACCAGTAAGGAGCAGTACTTC. Translation: CASSLATSKEQYF.

This clonotype was observed a few times. The chain employs TRBV10-3 and TRBJ1-3; unclear D gene. The germline V and J ends were trimmed by 7 bases and 6 bases, with 13 bases remaining between them. The CDR3 runs to 13 residues. CDR1 is ENHRY, CDR2 SYGVKD, per germline. For the CDR3, the DNA is TGTGCCATCAAGCTGGAAGCAGAAAACACCATATATTTT. It is translated as CAIKLEAENTIYF.

The chain carries TRBV2 and TRBJ2-2, with 10 bases fitting TRBD2. The CDR3 is made up of 16 amino acids. V was clipped by 6 bases and J by 5 bases; unmatched bases: 9. From germline, CDR1 is SNHLY and CDR2 FYNNEI. The CDR3 here is CASRDLLAGETGELFF. The DNA of the CDR3 is TGTGCCAGCAGGGACCTCCTAGCGGGAGAAACCGGGGAGCTGTTTTTT.

This clonotype has only a few counts. CDR3 sequence: CASSQEMGQETQYF. CDR3 coding DNA: TGCGCCAGCAGCCAAGAGATGGGCCAAGAGACCCAGTACTTC. The V gene is TRBV4-1, the J gene TRBJ2-5; D not resolved. Trimming cost V 0 bases and J 1 base, with 6 bases left between them. The germline V gene encodes CDR1 MGHRA and CDR2 YSYEKL. There are 14 residues in the CDR3.

This clonotype was counted many times. J is TRBJ1-4 and V is TRBV20-1, with D unresolved. The CDR3 totals 14 residues. Germline V gene sequence: CDR1 DFQATT, CDR2 SNEGSKA (reference sequence). Trimming cost V 1 base and J 4 bases, with 10 bases left between them. The CDR3 spells CSARVAQDNEKLFF. In DNA form, the CDR3 reads TGCAGTGCTAGAGTGGCCCAGGATAATGAAAAACTGTTTTTT.